The T cell receptor (beta chain) under discussion was sequenced for a study of radiotherapy plus CTLA-4 blockade in lung cancer. Study background: There were objective responses in roughly 18% of patients, and 31% had disease control. Study-level findings and limits: Alongside interferon-beta, early blood T cell clone dynamics were reportedly the best predictor of response. After treatment with radiotherapy plus ipilimumab, TCR clones that came from the tumor expanded in blood.

Those patients who had chemo-refractory metastatic non-small-cell lung cancer were given focal radiation along with CTLA-4 blockade through ipilimumab. Some clones are missing from TCRdb's copy, which holds only in-frame ones; the method was immunoSEQ multiplex PCR. The table records approximately 82,000 clones, over 80% of them present only once. Trimming took 4 bases from V and 2 from J, leaving 10 bases between them. The germline CDR1 and CDR2 sequences are SGHRS and YFSETQ. This CDR3 has 13 residues. Details on this clone: The antigen is undetermined.

J is TRBJ2-7 and V is TRBV5-1; D is ambiguous. The clonotype comes from a human donor with non-small cell lung cancer that progressed on radiotherapy plus ipilimumab. The sample here was peripheral blood, taken from a patient treated with radiotherapy plus ipilimumab. CDR3 residues: CASSQGPAYEQYF. The CDR3 coding sequence is TGCGCCAGCAGCCAAGGGCCTGCCTACGAGCAGTACTTC.